The 26 T cell receptor beta chains presented below share a single source sample, sequenced in a study of CD8 T cells in ankylosing spondylitis. TCRdb independently ran MiXCR on the 5' RACE reads; one entry per CDR3 protein. The data show 200,000 to 250,000 distinct CDR3 sequences, with about 16% seen just once and roughly 42% held by the top ten. Findings and caveats of the study: What seemed typical of ankylosing spondylitis blood was a TCR beta motif built from eight highly homologous variants.

Antigens of these TCRs are unknown. The sequenced material came from blood, either unsorted or a sorted T cell fraction (not recorded which). The origin of the receptors is a male donor with ankylosing spondylitis.

This clonotype was picked up a small number of times. The chain uses TRBV2 and TRBJ2-5; TRBD2 aligns across 8 bases. CDR1 and CDR2 (germline): SNHLY, FYNNEI. CDR3 length equals 13 residues. V lost 5 bases and J lost 4; bases outside the gene matches: 3. The CDR3 region is CASSSLAGETQYF. The CDR3 nucleotides are TGTGCCAGCAGTTCGCTAGCGGGAGAGACCCAGTACTTC.

The rearrangement uses TRBV5-1 and TRBJ2-1; 9 nucleotides line up with TRBD2. CDR1 is SGHRS and CDR2 is YFSETQ in the germline V gene. This CDR3 contains 15 residues. The V gene end was trimmed by 0 bases and the J gene end by 5 bases; junction bases not matched to a gene: 3. This chain's CDR3 is CASSLGPSGDNEQFF. Written as DNA, the CDR3 is TGCGCCAGCAGCTTGGGTCCTAGCGGGGACAATGAGCAGTTCTTC.

The chain uses TRBV10-3 and TRBJ2-7; D uncertain. The germline CDR1 and CDR2 sequences are ENHRY and SYGVKD. The CDR3 extends over 14 amino acids. Trimming left V 2 bases short and J 3 bases short, with 11 bases between. The CDR3 sequence is CAISETASSYEQYF. DNA for the CDR3: TGTGCCATCAGTGAGACAGCGAGTAGCTACGAGCAGTACTTC.

This clonotype has more than one count but fewer than ten. This chain links TRBV2 with TRBJ1-5, with TRBD1 matching 8 bases. Trimming cost V 3 bases and J 1 base; bases outside gene matches: 5. The CDR3 extends over 16 amino acids. The V gene's germline CDR1 is SNHLY and CDR2 FYNNEI. The CDR3 DNA reads as TGTGCCAGCAGTGACCTGGGACAGGCCAGCAATCAGCCCCAGCATTTT. This sequence encodes CASSDLGQASNQPQHF.

In its sample, this clonotype was seen a few times. V gene TRBV11-3 combines with J gene TRBJ1-1; D may be TRBD1 (6 bases). V was pared by 6 bases and J by 6 bases, with 14 bases between. The CDR3 runs to 13 residues. Germline-derived CDR1 and CDR2 are SGHNT and YENEEA. For the CDR3, the DNA is TGTGCCAGCAGAACAACAGGGTCCCCTGAAGCTTTCTTT. This sequence encodes CASRTTGSPEAFF.

This chain links TRBV7-9 with TRBJ1-1; no reliable D call. CDR3 size: 13 residues. Germline-derived CDR1 and CDR2 are SEHNR and FQNEAQ (reference sequence). The V and J ends lost 7 bases and 4 bases respectively, with 13 bases between them. The CDR3 DNA reads TGTGCCAGCACCCCCAGCGGTGCCACTGAAGCTTTCTTT. Translated: CASTPSGATEAFF.

The V gene is TRBV27, the J gene TRBJ1-4; 7 bases agree with TRBD1. Germline lookup yields CDR1 MNHEY and CDR2 SMNVEV (reference sequence). V was pared by 5 bases and J by 6 bases, with 6 bases of the junction left unmatched. The CDR3 runs to 14 residues. For the CDR3, the DNA is TGTGCCAGCAGTCCGACAGGGATGCATGAAAAACTGTTTTTT. Protein product: CASSPTGMHEKLFF.

This clonotype was found many times. This chain connects TRBV24-1 to TRBJ2-2; the match to TRBD2 covers 14 bases. This CDR3 is 18 amino acids long. Germline V lookup: CDR1 KGHDR, CDR2 SFDVKD. With V trimmed by 0 bases and J by 4 bases, 3 bases remained unmatched. CDR3 residues: CATSDLGTSGSITGELFF. Here the CDR3 DNA reads TGTGCCACCAGTGATTTGGGGACTAGCGGGAGTATCACCGGGGAGCTGTTTTTT.

The CDR3: CASSQEGRVGYEQYF. The CDR3 DNA reads TGTGCCAGCAGCCAAGAGGGGCGGGTCGGTTACGAGCAGTACTTC. This chain joins TRBV4-2 and TRBJ2-7; possibly TRBD1 or TRBD2 for D (5 bases each). The CDR3 has 15 amino acids. V gave up 0 bases and J gave up 4 bases, with 13 bases separating them. Per germline, CDR1 LGHNA and CDR2 YNFKEQ.

The rearrangement joins TRBV6-5 to TRBJ2-6; D is ambiguous. The CDR3 contains 18 residues. The germline gives CDR1 MNHEY, CDR2 SVGAGI. The ends were cut back, 1 base at V and 0 bases at J, with 13 bases in the middle. CDR3 loop: CASSYFSQDDSGANVLTF. The CDR3 DNA sequence: TGTGCCAGCAGTTACTTCAGTCAGGACGACTCTGGGGCCAACGTCCTGACTTTC.

The J gene is TRBJ2-5, the V gene TRBV29-1; D gene unclear. The ends were cut back, 2 bases at V and 2 bases at J, with 3 bases in the middle. Germline V gene lookup returns CDR1 SQVTM and CDR2 ANQGSEA. This CDR3 comprises 11 residues. The DNA of the CDR3 is TGCAGCGTTGAACAGCAAGAGACCCAGTACTTC. It encodes CSVEQQETQYF.

This chain joins TRBV2 and TRBJ1-1; D not resolved. The CDR3 totals 15 residues. In germline, CDR1 is SNHLY, CDR2 FYNNEI. V was trimmed by 3 bases and J by 4 bases, leaving 15 bases between them. CDR3 coding DNA: TGTGCCAGCAGTGATCAAGCAAGGTGGTCCACTGAAGCTTTCTTT. Translated: CASSDQARWSTEAFF.

This clonotype was seen at least ten times. CDR3 residues: CASSYARDYEQYF. The CDR3 region has the DNA TGTGCCAGCAGTTACGCAAGGGACTACGAGCAGTACTTC. The V and J genes are TRBV6-5 and TRBJ2-7, with no clear D. Trimming stripped 2 bases from V and 3 bases from J, with 8 bases between. The CDR3 length is 13 residues. Per germline, CDR1 MNHEY and CDR2 SVGAGI.

The CDR3 protein is CASRPTGTEGDEQFF. The CDR3 DNA reads TGTGCCAGCAGGCCTACCGGGACCGAGGGCGATGAGCAGTTCTTC. The chain combines TRBV7-9 with TRBJ2-1; D possibly matches TRBD1 or TRBD2 (5 bases each). V lost 6 bases and J 8 bases, leaving 20 bases between the germline ends. Germline lookup yields CDR1 SEHNR and CDR2 FQNEAQ (reference sequence). The CDR3 is 15 residues long.

The rearrangement uses TRBV10-3 and TRBJ1-2; D might be TRBD1 (6 bases). V gave up 6 bases and J gave up 1 base, with 15 bases separating them. The length of the CDR3 is 15 residues. Germline V gives CDR1 ENHRY, CDR2 SYGVKD. This CDR3 reads CAISPRGGSNYGYTF. The CDR3 DNA follows: TGTGCCATCAGCCCGAGGGGGGGCAGTAACTATGGCTACACCTTC.

The sample holds a few counts of this clonotype. The V call is TRBV7-9, the J call TRBJ2-7, with 15 bases that match TRBD2. V shed 5 bases, J shed 6 bases, and the junction held 2 bases outside the gene matches. The CDR3 has 14 residues. Per the germline V gene, CDR1 is SEHNR and CDR2 is FQNEAQ (reference sequence). Written as DNA, the CDR3 is TGTGCCAGCAGCGGGACTAGCGGGAGGTCCGAGCAGTACTTC. Its translation is CASSGTSGRSEQYF.

In this sample, this clonotype turned up a few times. CDR3 amino acids: CASNGAGGPGEQFF. The CDR3 DNA reads as TGTGCCAGCAACGGAGCGGGGGGGCCAGGTGAGCAGTTCTTC. The chain combines TRBV28 with TRBJ2-1, with TRBD2 matching 10 bases. The CDR3 covers 14 residues. Trimming cost V 7 bases and J 9 bases; bases outside gene matches: 9. Germline CDR1 and CDR2: MDHEN and SYDVKM.

This clonotype occurred many times. The V and J genes are TRBV29-1 and TRBJ2-1, with D possibly matching TRBD2 (6 bases). V was cut by 7 bases and J by 2 bases, with 18 bases left in between. The CDR3 totals 15 residues. The germline gives CDR1 SQVTM, CDR2 ANQGSEA. The CDR3 DNA reads as TGCAGCGCCCCCGACCCTAGCGCGCCCTACAATGAGCAGTTCTTC. This codes for CSAPDPSAPYNEQFF.

This clonotype was counted a few times. A read error may account for a junction end that differs from germline. The chain joins TRBV4-1 to TRBJ1-4, with 10 nucleotides matching TRBD1. The CDR3 is made up of 13 amino acids. In germline, CDR1 is MGHRA, CDR2 YSYEKL. For the CDR3, the DNA is TGCGCCAGCAGCCAAGATTTCGAGACAGGGGGCGAATTT. It codes for CASSQDFETGGEF.

The V and J genes are TRBV6-5 and TRBJ2-7, with D perhaps matching TRBD1 or TRBD2 (5 bases each). V lost 2 bases to trimming and J lost 2 bases, with 10 bases between them. The V gene's germline CDR1 is MNHEY and CDR2 SVGAGI. The CDR3 consists of 14 residues. The CDR3 loop is CASSYGGPTYEQYF. The CDR3 region has the DNA TGTGCCAGCAGTTACGGGGGACCCACCTACGAGCAGTACTTC.

This clonotype showed up just a few times. DNA for the CDR3: TGTGCCAGCAGCTTGGCGTTCTCCTATAATTCACCCCTCCACTTT. Its translation: CASSLAFSYNSPLHF. V gene TRBV7-2 combines with J gene TRBJ1-6, with D uncertain. The CDR3 is 15 residues long. Germline V gene sequence: CDR1 SGHTA, CDR2 FQGNSA. Trimming took 3 bases from V and 0 from J, leaving 6 bases between them.

This clonotype occurred many times. The chain links TRBV29-1 to TRBJ1-1; the match to TRBD1 covers 7 bases. This CDR3 is 13 amino acids long. The V segment lost 7 bases and the J segment 0 bases; nucleotides outside the gene matches: 5. CDR1 is SQVTM, CDR2 ANQGSEA, per germline. CDR3 loop: CSAAGGLNTEAFF. CDR3 nucleotide sequence: TGCAGCGCTGCAGGGGGTTTGAACACTGAAGCTTTCTTT.

This clonotype was counted a single time. This chain uses TRBV2 with TRBJ1-1; D is ambiguous. V dropped 4 bases and J dropped 2 bases, with 8 bases sitting between them. Germline V gene data show CDR1 as SNHLY and CDR2 as FYNNEI. The CDR3 spans 13 residues. The CDR3 here is CASSAVDNTEAFF. DNA of the CDR3: TGTGCCAGCAGTGCAGTGGATAACACTGAAGCTTTCTTT.

This clonotype was picked up a small number of times. The J gene is TRBJ2-7, the V gene TRBV7-8; TRBD1 matches at 9 bases. CDR1 is SGHVS, CDR2 FQNEAQ, per germline. This CDR3 contains 12 residues. The V segment lost 8 bases and the J segment 4 bases; nucleotides outside the gene matches: 3. CDR3 in DNA: TGTGCCAGCGTGGGACAGGGATACGAGCAGTACTTC. Translating it yields CASVGQGYEQYF.

This clonotype was seen only a few times. V gene TRBV5-1 combines with J gene TRBJ2-2, with no clear D. The V end lost 1 base, the J end lost 5 bases, and 15 bases lay between the germline ends. The CDR3 consists of 16 residues. Germline loops: CDR1 SGHRS, CDR2 YFSETQ. CDR3 sequence reads: CASSLSVDPGTGELFF. DNA for the CDR3: TGCGCCAGCAGCTTGTCGGTAGATCCAGGAACCGGGGAGCTGTTTTTT. Variable domain in full (rest from reference TRBV5-1 and TRBJ2-2): KAGVTQTPRYLIKTRGQQVTLSCSPISGHRSVSWYQQTPGQGLQFLFEYFSETQRNKGNFPGRFSGRQFSNSRSEMNVSTLELGDSALYLCASSLSVDPGTGELFFGEGSRLTVL.

This clonotype was found a few times. The CDR3 coding sequence is TGTGCCAGCAGCTTGGTTGTCTCAGAGCAGTACTTC. Amino acid sequence: CASSLVVSEQYF. The rearrangement uses TRBV5-6 and TRBJ2-7; D is unresolved. The V end was cut by 0 bases, the J end by 7 bases, with 8 bases between. CDR1 SGHDT and CDR2 YYEEEE come from the germline V gene. The CDR3 has 12 residues.